This is a list of T cell receptor beta chains from one sample in a study of regulatory T cells in long-lasting Graves disease. Using its own MiXCR run on the multiplex PCR reads, TCRdb lists one record per CDR3 protein. The table lists approximately 440,000 distinct CDR3 sequences, roughly 17% of them singletons. The same sample was also used in a study of T cells in Graves' hyperthyroidism and ophthalmopathy.

Here the sequenced sample was peripheral blood mononuclear cells (PBMCs), taken at new diagnosis, from a patient treated with antithyroid drugs. These receptors originate from a man in his forties with Graves disease. Both conserved end residues are part of each CDR3. The D gene is left open where the match is weak. Size is stated for part of the rows, as once, few or many counts, or as a class when the clone is expanded.

size	V	D	J	CDR3	DNA
-	TRBV20-1	-	TRBJ1-6	CSARDQGINSPLHF	TGCAGTGCTAGAGATCAGGGGATTAATTCACCCCTCCACTTT
many	TRBV6-2/TRBV6-3	-	TRBJ2-5	CASSSRGQNPGETQYF	TGTGCCAGCAGTTCGCGCGGACAGAACCCAGGAGAGACCCAGTACTTC
few	TRBV28	-	TRBJ1-2	CASSLRLWNTDSRILRGYTF	TGTGCCAGCAGTTTAAGGTTGTGGAATACGGACAGTCGGATTTTAAGGGGCTACACCTTC
-	TRBV28	-	TRBJ2-7	CASSTTDYEQYF	TGTGCCAGCAGTACCACGGACTACGAGCAGTACTTC
many	TRBV3-1	-	TRBJ2-7	CASSQVYYEQYF	TGTGCCAGCAGCCAAGTATACTACGAGCAGTACTTC
many	TRBV5-1	-	TRBJ2-2	CASSLGGTNTGELFF	TGCGCCAGCAGCTTGGGGGGAACGAACACCGGGGAGCTGTTTTTT
-	TRBV7-8	TRBD2	TRBJ2-1	CASSTRTSGRPDYNEQFF	TGTGCCAGCAGCACCCGGACTAGCGGGAGACCGGATTACAATGAGCAGTTCTTC
-	TRBV6-2/TRBV6-3	TRBD1	TRBJ2-2	CASTPSGTGGLSGLPGELFF	TGTGCCAGCACTCCCTCCGGGACAGGGGGGTTGAGCGGCTTACCCGGGGAGCTGTTTTTT
few	TRBV7-9	TRBD1	TRBJ1-6	CASSDSGTGGSPLHF	TGTGCCAGCAGTGATTCCGGGACAGGCGGTTCACCCCTCCACTTT
many	TRBV3-1	-	TRBJ2-3	CASTRLGDTQYF	TGTGCCAGCACCCGATTGGGGGATACGCAGTATTTT
many	TRBV28	-	TRBJ1-2	CASSLLDRPYGYTF	TGTGCCAGCAGTTTATTAGACAGGCCATATGGCTACACCTTC
-	TRBV20-1	-	TRBJ1-4	CSARDLQDEKLFF	TGCAGTGCTAGAGATCTACAGGACGAAAAACTGTTTTTT
-	TRBV6-5	TRBD1	TRBJ1-5	CASSYLTGSHQPQHF	TGTGCCAGCAGTTACTTGACAGGGAGTCATCAGCCCCAGCATTTT
many	TRBV7-2	-	TRBJ2-1	CASSPPPPANEQFF	TGTGCCAGCAGCCCCCCACCCCCTGCCAATGAGCAGTTCTTC
many	TRBV15	TRBD1	TRBJ2-5	CATGPGGAETQYF	TGTGCCACCGGCCCAGGGGGCGCGGAGACCCAGTACTTC
-	TRBV7-6	-	TRBJ2-7	CASSFGEYEQYF	TGTGCCAGCAGCTTTGGCGAGTACGAGCAGTACTTC
-	TRBV6-2/TRBV6-3	-	TRBJ2-7	CASSYSRQGSYEQYF	TGTGCCAGCAGTTACTCGAGGCAGGGTTCCTACGAGCAGTACTTC
-	TRBV12-5	TRBD1	TRBJ2-7	CASGFGRGPYEQYF	TGTGCTAGTGGTTTCGGCAGGGGGCCCTACGAGCAGTACTTC
few	TRBV12-3/TRBV12-4	-	TRBJ1-1	CASSLSLTEAFF	TGTGCCAGCAGTTTATCACTAACTGAAGCTTTCTTT
many	TRBV2	TRBD1	TRBJ2-1	CASRGFGDRGGNEQFF	TGTGCCAGCAGGGGATTTGGGGACAGGGGAGGGAATGAGCAGTTCTTC
many	TRBV7-8	TRBD2	TRBJ2-5	CASSPLAGGPQETQYF	TGTGCCAGCAGCCCGTTAGCGGGAGGCCCCCAAGAGACCCAGTACTTC
many	TRBV29-1	TRBD1	TRBJ1-6	CSSRPDRAIYNSPLHF	TGCAGCTCGCGACCGGACAGGGCAATTTATAATTCACCCCTCCACTTT
-	TRBV29-1	-	TRBJ1-1	CSVDVSYGVEAFF	TGCAGCGTTGATGTTAGCTATGGAGTTGAAGCTTTCTTT
many	TRBV20-1	-	TRBJ1-1	CSSVQGKNTEAFF	TGCAGTTCAGTACAGGGAAAGAACACTGAAGCTTTCTTT
-	TRBV3-1	-	TRBJ1-2	CASSQDGWAPGGYTF	TGTGCCAGCAGCCAAGATGGGTGGGCTCCGGGGGGCTACACCTTC
many	TRBV15	-	TRBJ1-5	CATSSTGPGGNQPQHF	TGTGCCACCAGCTCCACAGGTCCCGGAGGGAATCAGCCCCAGCATTTT
many	TRBV28	-	TRBJ1-1	CASSPFSALYF	TGTGCCAGCAGTCCCTTTTCGGCTCTCTACTTT
-	TRBV12-5	-	TRBJ2-1	CASGPGGYDNEQFF	TGTGCTAGTGGCCCAGGCGGGTACGACAATGAGCAGTTCTTC
many	TRBV30	TRBD1	TRBJ1-1	CAWSQGAEAFF	TGTGCCTGGAGTCAGGGGGCTGAAGCTTTCTTT
few	TRBV2	TRBD2	TRBJ2-7	CASSASGVGYEQYF	TGTGCCAGCAGTGCTAGCGGGGTGGGCTACGAGCAGTACTTC
few	TRBV30	-	TRBJ2-1	CAWSLGEAYNEQFF	TGTGCCTGGAGTTTGGGGGAAGCCTACAATGAGCAGTTCTTC